The 11 T cell receptor beta chains reported below all come from one sample, sequenced in a study of blood T cell repertoires in COVID-19. Sequencing used immunoSEQ multiplex PCR; TCRdb keeps in-frame clones, though not all of them. This table holds 200,000 to 300,000 clones, approximately 86% found once. The sequenced material came from PBMCs or T cells enriched from blood (not recorded which). Receptor source: a woman aged 40 to 50 with acute COVID-19.

This clone was counted a few times. The CDR3 is CASSEAGLAGTPYNEQFF. CDR3 bases: TGTGCCAGCAGTGAAGCGGGACTAGCGGGAACCCCTTACAATGAGCAGTTCTTC. The chain recombines TRBV2 with TRBJ2-1; 13 bases line up with TRBD2. Germline lookup yields CDR1 SNHLY and CDR2 FYNNEI. CDR3 length: 18 residues. Unmatched junction bases numbered 6, after V lost 0 bases and J lost 4 bases.

The chain is built from TRBV29-1 and TRBJ1-2; 9 nucleotides align to TRBD1. The ends lost 3 bases at V and 6 bases at J; junction bases unmatched: 8. In germline, CDR1 is SQVTM, CDR2 ANQGSEA. The CDR3 covers 14 residues. The CDR3 sequence: CSVDPTGGTDGYTF. The CDR3 bases are TGCAGCGTTGACCCGACAGGGGGAACAGATGGCTACACCTTC.

The rearrangement uses TRBV11-3 and TRBJ2-5; 10 bases agree with TRBD2. Germline V gene lookup returns CDR1 SGHNT and CDR2 YENEEA. This CDR3 contains 17 residues. The ends lost 5 bases at V and 6 bases at J; junction bases unmatched: 15. CDR3 DNA sequence: TGTGCCAGCAGCCGGGGGGTGGGGCTAGCGGGAGTCAAGACCCAGTACTTC. The encoded protein is CASSRGVGLAGVKTQYF. The full variable domain, with the rest looked up from reference TRBV11-3 and TRBJ2-5, is EAGVVQSPRYKIIEKKQPVAFWCNPISGHNTLYWYLQNLGQGPELLIRYENEEAVDDSQLPKDRFSAERLKGVDSTLKIQPAELGDSAVYLCASSRGVGLAGVKTQYFGPGTRLLVL.

The rearrangement links TRBV4-1 to TRBJ1-4; 7 bases are a match to TRBD1. The V segment lost 3 bases and the J segment 7 bases; nucleotides outside the gene matches: 8. The germline V gene has CDR1 MGHRA and CDR2 YSYEKL. The CDR3 runs to 15 residues. CDR3 nucleotides: TGCGCCAGCAGCCAGGAATTGAGGGGGCTTGAAAAACTGTTTTTT. Translating it yields CASSQELRGLEKLFF.

The V and J genes are TRBV18 and TRBJ1-1; TRBD1 is a possible D gene (6 bases). This CDR3 has 18 amino acids. Deletions cut 2 bases from V and 3 bases from J, with 22 bases between. Germline-derived CDR1 and CDR2 are KGHSH and LQKENI. In nucleotides, the CDR3 is TGTGCCAGCTCACCAACGGGACATCCCAACCGAGGGGACACTGAAGCTTTCTTT. Its protein is CASSPTGHPNRGDTEAFF.

The chain employs TRBV4-2 and TRBJ1-5, with D tentatively TRBD1 (6 bases). V lost 1 base and J lost 4, with 11 bases in between. The V gene's germline CDR1 is LGHNA and CDR2 YNFKEQ. The CDR3 loop spans 15 amino acids. This chain's CDR3 is CASSQGDRRNQPQHF. The CDR3 coding sequence is TGTGCCAGCAGCCAAGGTGACAGGAGAAATCAGCCCCAGCATTTT.

The chain carries TRBV2 and TRBJ2-7; TRBD2 agrees at 9 bases. Trimming cost V 5 bases and J 4 bases; bases outside gene matches: 9. The CDR3 is 15 residues long. Per germline, CDR1 SNHLY and CDR2 FYNNEI. CDR3 region: CASSTEAGGSYEQYF. The DNA of the CDR3 is TGTGCCAGCAGTACCGAGGCGGGAGGGTCTTACGAGCAGTACTTC.

Here the CDR3 reads CASRITSGKDTQYF. The CDR3 DNA follows: TGTGCCAGCAGAATTACCAGCGGGAAAGATACGCAGTATTTT. This chain links TRBV7-9 with TRBJ2-3; TRBD2 matches 7 bases. The germline gives CDR1 SEHNR, CDR2 FQNEAQ (reference sequence). V lost 6 bases, J lost 5 bases, and 8 bases stayed unmatched. The CDR3 contains 14 residues.

The rearrangement joins TRBV5-1 to TRBJ1-6; 8 bases are a match to TRBD1. CDR1 is SGHRS, CDR2 YFSETQ, per germline. V gave up 0 bases and J gave up 3 bases; unmatched junction bases: 8. The CDR3 spans 18 residues. CDR3 loop: CASSLGGPGTGYNSPLHF. CDR3 nucleotide sequence: TGCGCCAGCAGCTTGGGGGGCCCCGGGACAGGCTATAATTCACCCCTCCACTTT.

Concerning this clone itself: The same CDR3 also results from other DNA sequences found in this sample. The chain joins TRBV5-4 to TRBJ2-3, with 10 bases matching TRBD2. Germline assignment: CDR1 SGHNT and CDR2 YYREEE (reference sequence). The CDR3 length is 16 residues. V was clipped by 1 base and J by 2 bases; unmatched bases: 4. CDR3 in amino acids: CASSLQAGGDTDTQYF. In DNA, the CDR3 is TGTGCCAGCAGCTTGCAAGCGGGAGGGGACACAGATACGCAGTATTTT.

The gene calls are TRBV30 and TRBJ2-1; 10 nucleotides line up with TRBD2. V lost 5 bases to trimming and J lost 4 bases; unmatched junction nucleotides: 5. CDR1 and CDR2 from the germline V gene are GTSNPN and SVGIG (reference sequence). The CDR3 is 14 amino acids. The CDR3, as DNA: TGTGCCTGGCAGACTAGCGGGTTATACAATGAGCAGTTCTTC. The encoded protein is CAWQTSGLYNEQFF.